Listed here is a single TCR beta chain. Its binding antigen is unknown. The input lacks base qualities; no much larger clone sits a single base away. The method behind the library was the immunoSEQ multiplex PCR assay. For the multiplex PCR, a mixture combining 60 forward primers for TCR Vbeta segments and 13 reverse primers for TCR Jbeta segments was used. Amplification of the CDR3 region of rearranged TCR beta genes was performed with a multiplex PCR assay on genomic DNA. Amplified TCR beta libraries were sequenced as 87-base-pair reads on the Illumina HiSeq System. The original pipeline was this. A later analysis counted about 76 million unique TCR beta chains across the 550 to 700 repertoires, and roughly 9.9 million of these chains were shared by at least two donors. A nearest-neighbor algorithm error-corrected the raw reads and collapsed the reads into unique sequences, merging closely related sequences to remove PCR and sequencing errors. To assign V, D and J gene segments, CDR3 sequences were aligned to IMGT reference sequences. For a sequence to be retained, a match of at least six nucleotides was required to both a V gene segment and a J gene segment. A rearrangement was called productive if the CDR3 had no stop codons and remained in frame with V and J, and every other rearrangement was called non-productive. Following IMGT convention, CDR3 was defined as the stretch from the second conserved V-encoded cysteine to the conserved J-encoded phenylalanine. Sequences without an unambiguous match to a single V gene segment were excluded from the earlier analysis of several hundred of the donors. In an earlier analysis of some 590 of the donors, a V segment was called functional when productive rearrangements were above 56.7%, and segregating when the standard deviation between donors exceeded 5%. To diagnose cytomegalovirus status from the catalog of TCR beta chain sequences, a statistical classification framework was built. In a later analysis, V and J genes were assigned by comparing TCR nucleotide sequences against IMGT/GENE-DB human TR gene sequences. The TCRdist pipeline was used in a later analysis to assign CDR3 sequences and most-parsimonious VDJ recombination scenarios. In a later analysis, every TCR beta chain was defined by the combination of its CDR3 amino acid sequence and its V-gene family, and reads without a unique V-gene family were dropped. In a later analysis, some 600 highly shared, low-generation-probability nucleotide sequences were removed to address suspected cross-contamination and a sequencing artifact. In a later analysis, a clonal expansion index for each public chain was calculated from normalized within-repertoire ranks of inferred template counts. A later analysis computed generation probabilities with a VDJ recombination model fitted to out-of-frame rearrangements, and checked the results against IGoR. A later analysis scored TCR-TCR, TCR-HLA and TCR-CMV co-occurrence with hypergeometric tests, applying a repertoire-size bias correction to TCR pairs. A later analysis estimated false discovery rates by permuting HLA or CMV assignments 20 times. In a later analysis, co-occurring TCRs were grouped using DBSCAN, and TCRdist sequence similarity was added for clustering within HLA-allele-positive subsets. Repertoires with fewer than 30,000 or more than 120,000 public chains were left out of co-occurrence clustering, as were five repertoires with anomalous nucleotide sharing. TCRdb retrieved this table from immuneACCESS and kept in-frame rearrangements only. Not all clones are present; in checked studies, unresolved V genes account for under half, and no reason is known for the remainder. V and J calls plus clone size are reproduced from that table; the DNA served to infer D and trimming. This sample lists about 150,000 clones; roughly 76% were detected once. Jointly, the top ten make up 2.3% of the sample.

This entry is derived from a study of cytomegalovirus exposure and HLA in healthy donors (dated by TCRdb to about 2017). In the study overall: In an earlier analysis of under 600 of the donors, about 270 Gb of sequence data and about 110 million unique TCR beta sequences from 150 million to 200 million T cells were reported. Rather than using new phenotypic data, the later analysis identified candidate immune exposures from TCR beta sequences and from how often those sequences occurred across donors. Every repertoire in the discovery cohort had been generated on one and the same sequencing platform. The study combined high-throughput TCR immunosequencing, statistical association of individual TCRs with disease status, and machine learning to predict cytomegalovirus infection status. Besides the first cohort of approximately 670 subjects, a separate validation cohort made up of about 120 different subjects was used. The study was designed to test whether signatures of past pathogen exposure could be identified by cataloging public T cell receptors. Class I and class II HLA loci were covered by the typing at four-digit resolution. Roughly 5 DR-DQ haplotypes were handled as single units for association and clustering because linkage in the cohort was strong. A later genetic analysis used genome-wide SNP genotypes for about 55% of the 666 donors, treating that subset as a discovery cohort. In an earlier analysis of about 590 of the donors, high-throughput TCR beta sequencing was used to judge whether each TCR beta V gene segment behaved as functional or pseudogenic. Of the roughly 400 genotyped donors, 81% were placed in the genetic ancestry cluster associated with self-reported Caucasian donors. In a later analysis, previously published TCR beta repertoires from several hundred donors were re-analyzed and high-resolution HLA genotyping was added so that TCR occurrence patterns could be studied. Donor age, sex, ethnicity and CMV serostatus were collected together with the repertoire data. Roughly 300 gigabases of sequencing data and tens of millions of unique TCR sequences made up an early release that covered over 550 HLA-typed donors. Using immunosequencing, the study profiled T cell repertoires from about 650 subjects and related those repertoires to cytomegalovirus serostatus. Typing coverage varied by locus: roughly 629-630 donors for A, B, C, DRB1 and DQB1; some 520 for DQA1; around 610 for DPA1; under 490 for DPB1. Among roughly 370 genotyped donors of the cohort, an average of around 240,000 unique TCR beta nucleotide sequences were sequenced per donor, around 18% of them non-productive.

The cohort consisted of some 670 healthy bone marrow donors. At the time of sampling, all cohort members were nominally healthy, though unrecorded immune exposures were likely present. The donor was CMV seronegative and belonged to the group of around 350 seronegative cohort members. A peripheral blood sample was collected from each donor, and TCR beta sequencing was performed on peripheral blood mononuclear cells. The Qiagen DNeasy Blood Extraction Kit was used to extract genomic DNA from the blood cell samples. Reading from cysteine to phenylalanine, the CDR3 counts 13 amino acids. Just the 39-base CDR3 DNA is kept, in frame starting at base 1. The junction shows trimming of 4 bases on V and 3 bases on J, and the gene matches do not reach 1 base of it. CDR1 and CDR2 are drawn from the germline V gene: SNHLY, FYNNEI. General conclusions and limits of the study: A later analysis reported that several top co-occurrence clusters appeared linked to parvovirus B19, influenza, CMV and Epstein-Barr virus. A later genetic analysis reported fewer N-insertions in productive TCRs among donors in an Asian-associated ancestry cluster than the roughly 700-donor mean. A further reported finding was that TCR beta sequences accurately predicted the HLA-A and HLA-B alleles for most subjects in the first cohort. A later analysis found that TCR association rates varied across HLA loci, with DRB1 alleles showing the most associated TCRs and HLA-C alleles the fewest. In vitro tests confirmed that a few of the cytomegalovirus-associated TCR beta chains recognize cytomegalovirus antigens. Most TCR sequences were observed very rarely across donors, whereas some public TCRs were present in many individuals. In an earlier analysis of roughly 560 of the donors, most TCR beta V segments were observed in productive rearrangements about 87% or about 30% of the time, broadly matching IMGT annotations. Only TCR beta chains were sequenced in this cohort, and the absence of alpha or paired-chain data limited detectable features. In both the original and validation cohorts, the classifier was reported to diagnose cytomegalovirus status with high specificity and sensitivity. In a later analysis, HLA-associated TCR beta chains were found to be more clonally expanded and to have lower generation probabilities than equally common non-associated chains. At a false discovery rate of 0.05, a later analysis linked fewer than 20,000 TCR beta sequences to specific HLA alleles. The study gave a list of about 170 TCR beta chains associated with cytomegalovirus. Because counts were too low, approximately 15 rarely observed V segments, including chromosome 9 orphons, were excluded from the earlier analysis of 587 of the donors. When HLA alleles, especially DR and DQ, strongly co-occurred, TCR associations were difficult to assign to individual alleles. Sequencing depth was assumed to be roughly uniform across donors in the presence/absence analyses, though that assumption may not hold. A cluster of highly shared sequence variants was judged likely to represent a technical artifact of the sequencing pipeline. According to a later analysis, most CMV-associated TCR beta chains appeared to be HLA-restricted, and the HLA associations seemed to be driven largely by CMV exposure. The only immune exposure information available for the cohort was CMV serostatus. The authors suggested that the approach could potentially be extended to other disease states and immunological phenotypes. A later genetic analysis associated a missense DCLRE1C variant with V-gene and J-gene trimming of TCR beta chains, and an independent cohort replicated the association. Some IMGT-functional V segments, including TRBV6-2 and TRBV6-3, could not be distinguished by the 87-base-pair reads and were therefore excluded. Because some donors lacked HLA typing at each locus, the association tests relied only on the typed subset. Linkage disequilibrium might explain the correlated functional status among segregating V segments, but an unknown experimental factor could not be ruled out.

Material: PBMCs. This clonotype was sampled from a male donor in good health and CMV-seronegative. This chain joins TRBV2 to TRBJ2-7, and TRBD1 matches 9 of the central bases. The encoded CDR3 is CASSGTGVYEQYF. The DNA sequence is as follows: TGTGCCAGCAGTGGGACAGGGGTCTACGAGCAGTACTTC.